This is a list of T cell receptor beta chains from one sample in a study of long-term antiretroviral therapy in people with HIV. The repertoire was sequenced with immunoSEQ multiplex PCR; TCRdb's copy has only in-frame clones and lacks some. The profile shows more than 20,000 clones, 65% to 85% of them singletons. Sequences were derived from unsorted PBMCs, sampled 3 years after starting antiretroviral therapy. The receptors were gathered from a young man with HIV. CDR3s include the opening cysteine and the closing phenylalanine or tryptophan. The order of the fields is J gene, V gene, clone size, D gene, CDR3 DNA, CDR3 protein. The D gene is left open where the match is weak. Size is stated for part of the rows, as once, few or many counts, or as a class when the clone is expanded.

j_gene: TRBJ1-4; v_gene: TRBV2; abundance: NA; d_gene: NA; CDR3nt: TGTGCCAGCAGTGATGGTACCCACGGGATCGCTAATGAAAAACTGTTTTTT; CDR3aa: CASSDGTHGIANEKLFF
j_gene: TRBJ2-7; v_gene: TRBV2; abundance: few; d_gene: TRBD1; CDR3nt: TGTGCCAGCACAGAGGGGGCCCCAGGGGTTACCTACGAGCAGTACTTC; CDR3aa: CASTEGAPGVTYEQYF
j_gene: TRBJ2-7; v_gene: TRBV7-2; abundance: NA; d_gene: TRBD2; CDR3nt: TGTGCCAGCAGCTTAAGCGGGGTGGGCTCCTACGAGCAGTACTTC; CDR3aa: CASSLSGVGSYEQYF
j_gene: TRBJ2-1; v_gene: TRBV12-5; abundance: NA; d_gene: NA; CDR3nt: TGTGCTAGTGGTTTTGGGGGGACGGGACGTTCCTACAATGAGCAGTTCTTC; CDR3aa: CASGFGGTGRSYNEQFF
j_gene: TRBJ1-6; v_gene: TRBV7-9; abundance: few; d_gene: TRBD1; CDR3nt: TGTGCCAGCAGCAACGGGCAGGGGGATAATTCACCCCTCCACTTT; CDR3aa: CASSNGQGDNSPLHF
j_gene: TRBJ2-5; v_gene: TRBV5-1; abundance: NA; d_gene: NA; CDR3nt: TGCGCCAGCAGCTCCCGGACAGGGAGGGAAGAGACCCAGTACTTC; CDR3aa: CASSSRTGREETQYF
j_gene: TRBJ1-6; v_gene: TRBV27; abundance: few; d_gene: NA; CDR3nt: TGTGCCAGCAGCCCTACATGGGGTAATTCACCCCTCCACTTT; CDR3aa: CASSPTWGNSPLHF
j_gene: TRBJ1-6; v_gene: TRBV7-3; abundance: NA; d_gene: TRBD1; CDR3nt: TGTGCCAGCAGCCCCCCGGGGGGTGACAGGGACAATTCACCCCTCCACTTT; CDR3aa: CASSPPGGDRDNSPLHF
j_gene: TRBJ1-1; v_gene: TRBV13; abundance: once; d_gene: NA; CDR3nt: TGTGCCAGCAGCCCCAGACAGACGAACACTGAAGCTTTCTTT; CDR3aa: CASSPRQTNTEAFF
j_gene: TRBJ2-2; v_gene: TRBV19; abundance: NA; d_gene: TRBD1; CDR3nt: TGTGCCAGTGGAGGACAGGGGCTAAAGACCGGGGAGCTGTTTTTT; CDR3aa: CASGGQGLKTGELFF
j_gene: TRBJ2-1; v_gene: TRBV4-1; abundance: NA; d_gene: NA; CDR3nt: TGCGCCAGCAGCCAAGAGGTGTTATATGAGCAGTTCTTC; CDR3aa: CASSQEVLYEQFF
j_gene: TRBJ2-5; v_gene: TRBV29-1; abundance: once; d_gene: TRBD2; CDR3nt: TGCAGCTTTAGCGGGGGTGCGGAGACCCAGTACTTC; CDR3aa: CSFSGGAETQYF
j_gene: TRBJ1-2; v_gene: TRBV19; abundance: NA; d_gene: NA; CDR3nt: TGTGCCAGTCACCCCCAGCCCGGGGGCTATGGCTACACCTTC; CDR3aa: CASHPQPGGYGYTF
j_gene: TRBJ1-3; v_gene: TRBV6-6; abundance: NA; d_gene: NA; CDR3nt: TGTGCCAGCTCTGGAAACACCATATATTTT; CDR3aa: CASSGNTIYF
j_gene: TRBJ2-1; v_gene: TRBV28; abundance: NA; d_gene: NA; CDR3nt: TGTGCCAGCAGTTTTCGACGGGGGCACTACAATGAGCAGTTCTTC; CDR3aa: CASSFRRGHYNEQFF
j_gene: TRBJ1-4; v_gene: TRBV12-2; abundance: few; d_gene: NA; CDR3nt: TGTGCAAGTCGCTTAGCGGGACCGGGGCAGTCTCATGAAAAACTGTTTTTT; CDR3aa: CASRLAGPGQSHEKLFF
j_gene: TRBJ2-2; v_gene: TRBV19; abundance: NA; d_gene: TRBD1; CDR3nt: TGTGCCAGTAGTATGGACAGGGGGTCGGTCGGGGAGCTGTTTTTT; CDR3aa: CASSMDRGSVGELFF
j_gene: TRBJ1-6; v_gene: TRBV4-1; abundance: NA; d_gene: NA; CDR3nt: TGCGCCAGCAGCCTCGACTGGGGGTATAATTCACCCCTCCACTTT; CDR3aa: CASSLDWGYNSPLHF
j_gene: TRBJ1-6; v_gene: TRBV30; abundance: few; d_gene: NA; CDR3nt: TGTGCCTGGAGTTTGAAACCGAATAATTCACCCCTCCACTTT; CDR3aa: CAWSLKPNNSPLHF
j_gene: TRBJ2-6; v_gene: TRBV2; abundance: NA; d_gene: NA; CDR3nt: TGTGCCAGCAGTGAATTGGGAGTCTCTGGGGCCAACGTCCTGACTTTC; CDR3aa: CASSELGVSGANVLTF
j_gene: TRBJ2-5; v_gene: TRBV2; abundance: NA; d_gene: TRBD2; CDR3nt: TGTGCCAGCGCCCGCCGACTAGCGTTGAAGTTAAATCAAGAGACCCAGTACTTC; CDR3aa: CASARRLALKLNQETQYF
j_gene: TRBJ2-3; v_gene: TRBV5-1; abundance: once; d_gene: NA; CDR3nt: TGCGCCAGCAGCTCCCCGGGGGCAGGGCCAAAACCAGATACGCAGTATTTT; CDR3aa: CASSSPGAGPKPDTQYF
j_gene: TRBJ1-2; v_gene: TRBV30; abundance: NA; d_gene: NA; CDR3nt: TGTGCCTGGGGCAGGGACTATGGCTACACCTTC; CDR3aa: CAWGRDYGYTF
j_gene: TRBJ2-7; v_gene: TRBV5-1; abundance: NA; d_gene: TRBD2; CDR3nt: TGCGCCAGCAGCCTGGGGACTAGCGGCTCCTACGAGCAGTACTTC; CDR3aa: CASSLGTSGSYEQYF
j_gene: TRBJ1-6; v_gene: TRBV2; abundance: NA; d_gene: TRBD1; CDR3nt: TGTGCCATCCGAGGACAGGGACCCAATTCACCCCTCCACTTT; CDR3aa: CAIRGQGPNSPLHF
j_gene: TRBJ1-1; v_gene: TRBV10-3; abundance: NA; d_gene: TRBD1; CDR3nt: TGTGCCATCAGCAACCCCGGGACAGGAAACACTGAAGCTTTCTTT; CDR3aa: CAISNPGTGNTEAFF
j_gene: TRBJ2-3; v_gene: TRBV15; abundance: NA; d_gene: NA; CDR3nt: TGTGCCACCAGCGCCGCGGGTAGCACAGATACGCAGTATTTT; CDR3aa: CATSAAGSTDTQYF